This T cell receptor beta chain was sequenced for a study of CD8 T cells in Susac syndrome. Notes on the study in general: Only a relatively small number of individuals were included in the TCR sequencing and HLA analysis.

With random hexamers, reverse transcription was performed on roughly 0.45 to 1 ug of RNA. Each CDR3 protein is one row after TCRdb ran MiXCR on the immunoSEQ multiplex PCR reads. Among about 140,000 distinct CDR3 sequences listed, 94% were seen once. Isolation of CD8+ and CD4+ T cells was performed negatively, whereas enrichment of TEMRA cells was done by FACS. CDR3 length: 17 amino acids. Germline assignment: CDR1 SQVTM and CDR2 ANQGSEA. After removal of 8 bases from V and 9 bases from J, the junction contained 21 bases not matched to a gene. Comment on this clonotype: Its specificity is unknown.

This chain links TRBV29-1 with TRBJ2-1, with 11 bases that match TRBD1. This sequence was found in a human donor in good health. The sequenced sample consisted of CD8+ T cells from PBMCs. Written as DNA, the CDR3 is TGCAGCCTGAGGACAGGGGGCGCCGTAATAGGCAGCAGTGAGCAGTTCTTC. Encoded protein: CSLRTGGAVIGSSEQFF.